Presented here are 14 T cell receptor beta chains from one specimen sequenced in a study of T cells in Graves' hyperthyroidism and ophthalmopathy. TCR beta CDR3 regions were amplified from RNA transcripts. An initial round of RT-PCR targeting the TCR CDR3 relied on the HTBI primer set. Using its own MiXCR run on the multiplex PCR reads, TCRdb lists one record per CDR3 protein. The repertoire holds 500,000 to 650,000 distinct CDR3 sequences, with 40% to 55% as singletons. The specimen sequenced was peripheral blood or thyroid tissue (not recorded which). The source of these receptors is an adult woman with Graves' disease, either hyperthyroidism or ophthalmopathy (not recorded which).

This clonotype has a single count. The V and J genes are TRBV25-1 and TRBJ1-3; 12 bases map to TRBD1. The CDR3 spans 20 residues. Germline CDR1 MGHDK, CDR2 SYGVNS. V lost 5 bases and J lost 0; bases outside the gene matches: 14. The CDR3 here is CASSLSSGQGAIYSGNTIYF. CDR3 in DNA: TGTGCCAGCAGTTTATCATCGGGACAGGGGGCAATTTACTCTGGAAACACCATATATTTT.

V gene TRBV9 combines with J gene TRBJ1-6, with 10 positions matching TRBD1. The CDR3 is made up of 16 amino acids. Germline trimming cut 3 bases from V and 4 bases from J; bases unmatched to any gene: 4. The V gene's germline CDR1 is SGDLS and CDR2 YYNGEE. CDR3 coding DNA: TGTGCCAGCAGCGAGGGACAGGGGAAGTATAATTCACCCCTCCACTTT. This sequence encodes CASSEGQGKYNSPLHF.

This chain uses TRBV20-1 with TRBJ1-3; TRBD1 aligns across 7 bases. The CDR3 is made up of 15 amino acids. The ends lost 6 bases at V and 3 bases at J; junction bases unmatched: 11. Germline V gives CDR1 DFQATT, CDR2 SNEGSKA (reference sequence). The CDR3 bases are TGCAGTGCAAGGAACAGGGGAATGGGTGGAAACACCATATATTTT. Translating it yields CSARNRGMGGNTIYF.

This rearrangement joins TRBV20-1 to TRBJ1-2; D remains unclear. Germline CDR1 is DFQATT and CDR2 is SNEGSKA (reference sequence). With 6 bases removed from V and 6 bases from J, the gap between germline ends came to 8 bases. The CDR3 is 10 residues long. CDR3 nucleotide sequence: TGCAGTGCGCTACAAGATGGCTACACCTTC. This codes for CSALQDGYTF.

Notes on this clonotype: Given a much more abundant clone one base away, this may be a read error. The chain is built from TRBV5-1 and TRBJ2-2, with 9 bases identical to TRBD2. Germline CDR1 SGHRS, CDR2 YFSETQ. The CDR3 covers 15 residues. The CDR3 DNA follows: TGCGCCGGCAGGGCTAGCGGGGTCAACACCGGGGAGCTGTTTTTT. Protein: CAGRASGVNTGELFF.

V gene TRBV6-1 combines with J gene TRBJ2-5, with no clear D. CDR3 length: 14 residues. The germline V gene encodes CDR1 MNHNS and CDR2 SASEGT. V was pared by 7 bases and J by 3 bases, with 15 bases between. The DNA for the CDR3 is TGTGCCAGCACCCAAAAGCAAAGGGAAGAGACCCAGTACTTC. It yields the protein CASTQKQREETQYF.

This clonotype has just a few counts. This chain uses TRBV19 with TRBJ1-5; 11 nucleotides agree with TRBD1. J lost 1 base, V lost 3 bases, and 8 bases had no gene match. Germline CDR1 LNHDA, CDR2 SQIVND (reference sequence). The CDR3 loop spans 18 amino acids. CDR3 DNA: TGTGCCAGTAGTATCTACGGGACAGGGGGAGGGAGCAATCAGCCCCAGCATTTT. Protein product: CASSIYGTGGGSNQPQHF.

This chain links TRBV29-1 with TRBJ2-7; a weak D match, TRBD1 (7 bases). CDR3 length: 11 residues. Looked up from germline, CDR1 is SQVTM and CDR2 is ANQGSEA. V was cut by 6 bases and J by 9 bases, with 15 bases left in between. DNA of the CDR3: TGCAGCGTAGACCGACAGGGAGGGCAGTACTTC. This sequence encodes CSVDRQGGQYF.

For the CDR3, the DNA is TGTGCCAGCAGCCTTCCGGGAGCCCAGCCCCAGCATTTT. It specifies CASSLPGAQPQHF. The V and J genes are TRBV7-9 and TRBJ1-5, with D uncertain. The CDR3 length is 13 residues. The V gene lost 5 bases and the J gene lost 7 bases, with 12 bases spanning the gap. The V gene's germline CDR1 is SEHNR and CDR2 FQNEAQ (reference sequence).

This clonotype appeared many times. This rearrangement joins TRBV2 to TRBJ2-7, with TRBD2 identical over 9 bases. V gave up 3 bases and J gave up 3 bases; unmatched junction bases: 9. The CDR3 sequence is 16 residues long. CDR1 and CDR2 (germline): SNHLY, FYNNEI. This chain's CDR3 is CASSDAGAGGYYEQYF. CDR3 DNA: TGTGCCAGCAGTGACGCTGGAGCGGGAGGTTACTACGAGCAGTACTTC.

The chain recombines TRBV24-1 with TRBJ2-3; 10 bases are a match to TRBD1. The CDR3 is 15 amino acids. Germline values: CDR1 KGHDR, CDR2 SFDVKD. V lost 4 bases to trimming and J lost 6 bases; unmatched junction nucleotides: 6. The CDR3 loop reads CATSETGQGGDTQYF. For the CDR3, the DNA is TGTGCCACCAGTGAGACTGGACAGGGGGGCGATACGCAGTATTTT.

The table lists this clonotype with many counts. V usage is TRBV6-1 and J usage is TRBJ1-6, with a tentative D call TRBD1 (6 bases). V lost 6 bases and J 10 bases, leaving 16 bases between the germline ends. Germline V gives CDR1 MNHNS, CDR2 SASEGT. The CDR3 covers 14 residues. The CDR3 is CASREDSGGSPLHF. The DNA for the CDR3 is TGTGCCAGCAGAGAGGACAGTGGAGGGTCACCCCTCCACTTT.

Written as DNA, the CDR3 is TGTGCCATCAGGGAACGGGGGGACTATGGCTACACCTTC. Translating it yields CAIRERGDYGYTF. V gene TRBV10-3 combines with J gene TRBJ1-2; a weak D match, TRBD1 (5 bases). Germline V gene data show CDR1 as ENHRY and CDR2 as SYGVKD. This CDR3 spans 13 amino acids. V gave up 6 bases and J gave up 3 bases, with 11 bases separating them.

The V call is TRBV2, the J call TRBJ1-5; TRBD1 matches at 7 bases. The CDR3 runs 13 residues. Germline CDR1 reads SNHLY; CDR2 reads FYNNEI. After removal of 6 bases from V and 4 bases from J, the junction contained 3 bases not matched to a gene. CDR3 bases: TGTGCCAGCAGAGAGACAGGGAATCAGCCCCAGCATTTT. Its protein is CASRETGNQPQHF.